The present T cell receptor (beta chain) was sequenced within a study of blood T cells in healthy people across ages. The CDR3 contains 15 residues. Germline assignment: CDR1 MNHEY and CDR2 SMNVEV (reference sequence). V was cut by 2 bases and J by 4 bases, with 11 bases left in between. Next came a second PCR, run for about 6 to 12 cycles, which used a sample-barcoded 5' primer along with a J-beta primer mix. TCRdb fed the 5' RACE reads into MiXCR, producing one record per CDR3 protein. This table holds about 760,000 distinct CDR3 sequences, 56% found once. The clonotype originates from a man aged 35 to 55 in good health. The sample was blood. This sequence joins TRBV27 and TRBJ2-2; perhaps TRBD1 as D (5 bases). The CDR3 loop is CASSLVGVGTGELFF. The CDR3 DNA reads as TGTGCCAGCAGTTTAGTAGGGGTTGGCACCGGGGAGCTGTTTTTT.